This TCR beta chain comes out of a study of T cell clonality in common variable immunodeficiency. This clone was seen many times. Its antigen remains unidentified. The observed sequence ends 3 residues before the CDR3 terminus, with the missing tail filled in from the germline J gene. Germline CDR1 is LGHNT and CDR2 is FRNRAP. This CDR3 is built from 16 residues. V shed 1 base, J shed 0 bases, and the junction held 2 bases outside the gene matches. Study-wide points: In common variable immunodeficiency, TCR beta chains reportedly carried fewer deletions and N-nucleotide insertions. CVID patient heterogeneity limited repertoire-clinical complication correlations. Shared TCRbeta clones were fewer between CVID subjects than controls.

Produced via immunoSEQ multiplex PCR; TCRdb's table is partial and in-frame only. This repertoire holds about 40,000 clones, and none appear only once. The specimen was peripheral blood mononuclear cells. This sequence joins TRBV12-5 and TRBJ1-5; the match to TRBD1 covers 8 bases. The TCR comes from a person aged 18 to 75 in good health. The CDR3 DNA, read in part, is TGTGCTAGTGGTTTGGCAGGGGGCCATAGCAATCAGCCC. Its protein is CASGLAGGHSNQP. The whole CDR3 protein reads CASGLAGGHSNQPQHF.